This T cell receptor (beta chain) was retrieved from a study of blood T cell repertoires in COVID-19. Overall study: Some COVID-19 samples were acute and others convalescent; all came from the United States, Italy and Spain. Sources were T cells, B-cell-depleted T cells, or PBMCs; the material itself was cDNA or gDNA.

Authors' processing steps: From reference gene primer amplification, estimates of nucleated cell counts were derived. Clones were read by immunoSEQ multiplex PCR, and TCRdb kept only the in-frame ones, dropping some. D and trimming come from the DNA, and the V and J calls and clone size come from that table. The sample lists under 150,000 clones, around 81% seen once, with 8.4% in the top ten. A few counts support this clone. This CDR3 comprises 17 residues. Germline V gene data show CDR1 as MDHEN and CDR2 as SYDVKM. With 4 bases clipped from V and 2 bases from J, the junction kept 10 bases outside the gene matches.

The sequencing input was peripheral blood. The gene calls are TRBV28 and TRBJ2-1; 8 bases align to TRBD2. The sequence was obtained from a woman aged 60 to 75 with active or convalescent COVID-19. The DNA for the CDR3 is TGTGCCAGCAGTTCCAGCTTTAGCGGGGCCACCTACAATGAGCAGTTCTTC. It is translated as CASSSSFSGATYNEQFF.